These 9 T cell receptor beta chains were all obtained from the same sample, sequenced in a study of control samples from healthy donors and cancer patients. Some clones are missing from TCRdb's copy, which holds only in-frame ones; the method was immunoSEQ multiplex PCR. This table holds roughly 120,000 clones, 90% found once. The sequenced sample was blood. These TCRs come from a human donor in good health. The donor label of this sample is uncertain.

The chain joins TRBV28 to TRBJ1-2; weak D call: TRBD1 (5 bases). Trimming stripped 2 bases from V and 4 bases from J, with 11 bases between. The CDR3 has 14 residues. CDR1 and CDR2 from the germline V gene are MDHEN and SYDVKM. CDR3 in amino acids: CASSLVDSSYGYTF. The CDR3 DNA reads as TGTGCCAGCAGTTTAGTCGACAGTAGCTATGGCTACACCTTC.

J is TRBJ1-1 and V is TRBV5-1, with D possibly TRBD1 on 6 matching bases. CDR3 length: 15 amino acids. Deletions cut 2 bases from V and 2 bases from J, with 13 bases between. The germline V gene has CDR1 SGHRS and CDR2 YFSETQ. The CDR3: CASSFTGSLNTEAFF. DNA of the CDR3: TGCGCCAGCAGCTTTACAGGGTCCCTCAACACTGAAGCTTTCTTT.

The chain is built from TRBV19 and TRBJ2-1; either TRBD1 or TRBD2 may supply D (6 bases each). The CDR3 consists of 16 residues. Germline-derived CDR1 and CDR2 are LNHDA and SQIVND (reference sequence). The ends were cut back, 3 bases at V and 2 bases at J, with 14 bases in the middle. The CDR3 protein is CASSILGGPPYNEQFF. CDR3 in DNA: TGTGCCAGTAGTATCCTAGGGGGGCCCCCCTACAATGAGCAGTTCTTC.

The chain employs TRBV7-9 and TRBJ1-1; D gene unclear. With 6 bases removed from V and 5 bases from J, the gap between germline ends came to 16 bases. CDR3 size: 14 residues. In germline, CDR1 is SEHNR, CDR2 FQNEAQ (reference sequence). The chain's CDR3 is CASSNRIVGTEAFF. CDR3 nucleotide sequence: TGTGCCAGCAGTAACCGGATAGTGGGTACTGAAGCTTTCTTT.

The genes are TRBV27 and TRBJ2-7; no clear D. CDR1 and CDR2 from the germline V gene are MNHEY and SMNVEV (reference sequence). The CDR3 totals 10 residues. Trimming removed 6 bases from V and 3 bases from J, with 3 bases in between. The CDR3 reads CASRHYEQYV. Here the CDR3 DNA reads TGTGCCAGCAGGCACTACGAGCAGTACGTC.

V gene TRBV3-1 (or the pseudogene TRBV3-2) combines with J gene TRBJ2-7, with D tentatively TRBD1 (7 bases). V was clipped by 0 bases and J by 9 bases, with 15 bases between them. This CDR3 has 14 amino acids. CDR1 LGHDT and CDR2 YNNKEL come from the germline V gene (reference sequence). CDR3 in amino acids: CASSQDRGAGGQYF. CDR3 DNA: TGTGCCAGCAGCCAAGATCGCGGGGCAGGGGGGCAGTACTTC.

The rearrangement uses TRBV28 and TRBJ2-3; D possibly matches TRBD1 or TRBD2 (5 bases each). Germline assignment: CDR1 MDHEN and CDR2 SYDVKM. Trimming removed 0 bases at V and 0 bases at J, with 7 bases between. The CDR3 covers 15 residues. The CDR3, as DNA: TGTGCCAGCAGTTTATGGGGGACCAGCACAGATACGCAGTATTTT. As protein: CASSLWGTSTDTQYF.

The rearrangement links TRBV9 to TRBJ2-3, with 10 bases that match TRBD2. This CDR3 contains 16 residues. Trimming removed 0 bases from V and 6 bases from J; junction bases left unmatched: 7. Germline lookup yields CDR1 SGDLS and CDR2 YYNGEE. CDR3 amino acids: CASSVAPSGGGDTQYF. CDR3 DNA sequence: TGTGCCAGCAGCGTAGCCCCTAGCGGGGGCGGGGATACGCAGTATTTT.

This clone has a single count. The rearrangement uses TRBV5-1 and TRBJ1-1; TRBD1 aligns across 8 bases. In germline, CDR1 is SGHRS, CDR2 YFSETQ. With 4 bases clipped from V and 6 bases from J, the junction kept 8 bases outside the gene matches. The CDR3 spans 14 residues. The CDR3 DNA reads TGCGCCAGCAGCGAGGACAGGGTGACGGCTGAAGCTTTCTTT. Its protein product is CASSEDRVTAEAFF.